Described below is a single TCR beta chain sequence and its context. This sample stems from a study of T cell responses to AZD1222 COVID-19 vaccine. Data came from immunoSEQ multiplex PCR; TCRdb stores just in-frame clones and leaves some out. This repertoire shows about 92,000 clones, 86% found once; its top ten account for roughly a tenth. Germline V CDR1 and CDR2: SGHNT, YYREEE (reference sequence). The CDR3 has 13 residues. The V end was cut by 8 bases, the J end by 3 bases, with 11 bases between. The starting material was peripheral blood, obtained on day 0 of AZD1222 vaccination. The rearrangement joins TRBV5-4 to TRBJ2-2, with a weak D call TRBD2 (6 bases). The sequence was obtained from an adult in good health. The CDR3: CASGDFHTGELFF. CDR3 bases: TGTGCCAGTGGGGACTTTCACACCGGGGAGCTGTTTTTT.